This paragraph reports one T cell receptor (beta chain). Its antigen is unknown. These data are taken from a study of CXCR3-negative and CXCR3-positive naive CD8 T cells. Study-wide background: The total count of TRB reads reached 120 million to 150 million, and each library contributed about 1.5 +/- 0.3 million. Findings and limits, study-wide: In both naive subsets diversity was comparably high, whereas memory CD8+ cells showed much lower diversity. Within a donor, both naive subsets shared TRBV-TRBJ usage, unlike memory cells.

5' RACE that incorporated UMI labels was used to prepare the TRB cDNA libraries. Following a re-call of the 5' RACE reads, TCRdb has one entry per CDR3 protein and lacks DNA. The sample table sets out around 50,000 distinct CDR3 sequences. The CDR3 has 13 amino acids. Germline-derived CDR1 and CDR2 are DFQATT and SNEGSKA (reference sequence). Sequences were obtained from memory CD8+ T cells from blood. The chain uses TRBV20-1 and TRBJ2-7. The TCR originated in a human donor in good health. Some clones in this sample may be carry-over from other donors' samples. CDR3 in amino acids: CSATITRSYEQYF.